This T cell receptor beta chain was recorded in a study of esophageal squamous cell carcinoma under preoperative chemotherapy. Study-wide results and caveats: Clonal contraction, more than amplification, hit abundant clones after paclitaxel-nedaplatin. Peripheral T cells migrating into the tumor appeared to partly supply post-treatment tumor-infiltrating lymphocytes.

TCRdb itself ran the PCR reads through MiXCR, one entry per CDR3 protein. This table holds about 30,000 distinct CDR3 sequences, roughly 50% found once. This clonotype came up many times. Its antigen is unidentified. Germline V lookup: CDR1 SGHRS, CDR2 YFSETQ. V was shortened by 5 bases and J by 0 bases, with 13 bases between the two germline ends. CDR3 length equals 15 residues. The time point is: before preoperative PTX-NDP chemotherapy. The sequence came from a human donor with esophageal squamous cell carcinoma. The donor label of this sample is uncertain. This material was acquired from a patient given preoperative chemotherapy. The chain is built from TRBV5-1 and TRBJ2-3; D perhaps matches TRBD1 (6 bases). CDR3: CASRPQGTSTDTQYF. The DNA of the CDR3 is TGCGCCAGCAGACCACAGGGAACTAGCACAGATACGCAGTATTTT.